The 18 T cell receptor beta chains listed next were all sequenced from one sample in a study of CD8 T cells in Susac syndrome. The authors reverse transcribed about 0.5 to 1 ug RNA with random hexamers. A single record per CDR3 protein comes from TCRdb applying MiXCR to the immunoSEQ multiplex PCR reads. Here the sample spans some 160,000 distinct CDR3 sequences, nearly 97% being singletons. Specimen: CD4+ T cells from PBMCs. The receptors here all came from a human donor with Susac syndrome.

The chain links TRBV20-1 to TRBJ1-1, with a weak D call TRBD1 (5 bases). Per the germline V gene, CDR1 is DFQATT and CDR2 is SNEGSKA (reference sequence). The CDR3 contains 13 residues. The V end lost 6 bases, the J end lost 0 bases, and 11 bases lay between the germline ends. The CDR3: CSALRVMNTEAFF. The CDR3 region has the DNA TGCAGTGCCCTCAGGGTTATGAACACTGAAGCTTTCTTT.

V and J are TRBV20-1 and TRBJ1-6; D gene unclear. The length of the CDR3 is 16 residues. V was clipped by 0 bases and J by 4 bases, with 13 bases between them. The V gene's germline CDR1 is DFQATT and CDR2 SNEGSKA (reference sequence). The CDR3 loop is CSARDSAGSYNSPLHF. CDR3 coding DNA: TGCAGTGCTAGAGATTCGGCAGGCTCGTATAATTCACCCCTCCACTTT.

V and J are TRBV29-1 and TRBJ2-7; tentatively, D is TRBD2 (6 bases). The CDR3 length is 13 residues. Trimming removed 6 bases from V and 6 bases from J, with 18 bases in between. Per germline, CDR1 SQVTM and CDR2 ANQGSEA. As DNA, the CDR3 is TGCAGCGTCCAACCCGGGGGTTTCCCCGAGCAGTACTTC. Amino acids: CSVQPGGFPEQYF.

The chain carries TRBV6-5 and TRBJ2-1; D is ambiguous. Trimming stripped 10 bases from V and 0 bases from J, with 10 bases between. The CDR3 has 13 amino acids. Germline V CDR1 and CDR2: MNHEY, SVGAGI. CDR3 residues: CATRPFSYNEQFF. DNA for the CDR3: TGTGCCACCCGACCGTTCTCCTACAATGAGCAGTTCTTC.

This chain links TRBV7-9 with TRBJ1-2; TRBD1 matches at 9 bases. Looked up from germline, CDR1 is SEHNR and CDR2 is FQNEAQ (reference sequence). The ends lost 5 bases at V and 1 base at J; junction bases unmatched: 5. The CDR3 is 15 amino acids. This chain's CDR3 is CASSPRTGVNYGYTF. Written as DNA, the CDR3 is TGTGCCAGCAGCCCACGGACAGGGGTTAACTATGGCTACACCTTC.

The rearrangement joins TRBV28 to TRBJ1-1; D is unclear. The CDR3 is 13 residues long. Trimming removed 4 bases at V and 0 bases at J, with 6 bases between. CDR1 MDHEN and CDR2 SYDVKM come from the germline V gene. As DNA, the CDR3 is TGTGCCAGCAGTTCCAGCATGAACACTGAAGCTTTCTTT. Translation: CASSSSMNTEAFF. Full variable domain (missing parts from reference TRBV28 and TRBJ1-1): DVKVTQSSRYLVKRTGEKVFLECVQDMDHENMFWYRQDPGLGLRLIYFSYDVKMKEKGDIPEGYSVSREKKERFSLILESASTNQTSMYLCASSSSMNTEAFFGQGTRLTVV.

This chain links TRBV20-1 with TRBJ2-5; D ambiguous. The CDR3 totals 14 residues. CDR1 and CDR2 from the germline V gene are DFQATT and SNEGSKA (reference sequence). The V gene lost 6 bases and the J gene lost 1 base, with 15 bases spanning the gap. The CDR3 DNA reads TGCAGTGCCATTTCAGTCAGCAGCCAAGAGACCCAGTACTTC. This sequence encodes CSAISVSSQETQYF.

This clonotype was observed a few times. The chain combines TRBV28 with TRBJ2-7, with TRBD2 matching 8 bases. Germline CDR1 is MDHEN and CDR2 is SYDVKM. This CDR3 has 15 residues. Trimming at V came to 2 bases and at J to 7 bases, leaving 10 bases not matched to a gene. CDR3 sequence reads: CASSLGGRTRGEQYF. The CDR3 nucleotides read TGTGCCAGCAGTTTAGGCGGGAGGACTCGAGGGGAGCAGTACTTC.

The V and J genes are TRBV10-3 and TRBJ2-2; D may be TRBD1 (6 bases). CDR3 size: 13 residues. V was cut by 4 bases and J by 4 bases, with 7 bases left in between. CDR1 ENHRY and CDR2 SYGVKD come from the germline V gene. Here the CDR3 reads CAISGTATGELFF. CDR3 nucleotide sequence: TGTGCCATCAGTGGGACAGCCACCGGGGAGCTGTTTTTT.

The CDR3 spells CSVDAGPNQPQHF. The CDR3 nucleotides read TGCAGCGTTGACGCAGGGCCTAATCAGCCCCAGCATTTT. This sequence joins TRBV29-1 and TRBJ1-5, with D possibly matching TRBD1 (5 bases). The CDR3 has 13 amino acids. The V gene lost 3 bases and the J gene lost 4 bases, with 10 bases spanning the gap. In germline, CDR1 is SQVTM, CDR2 ANQGSEA.

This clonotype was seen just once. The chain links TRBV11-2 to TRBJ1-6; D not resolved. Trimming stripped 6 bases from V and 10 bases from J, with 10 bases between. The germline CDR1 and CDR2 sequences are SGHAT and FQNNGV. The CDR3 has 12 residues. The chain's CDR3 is CASSASVSPLHF. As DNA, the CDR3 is TGTGCCAGCAGTGCGTCAGTCTCACCCCTCCACTTT.

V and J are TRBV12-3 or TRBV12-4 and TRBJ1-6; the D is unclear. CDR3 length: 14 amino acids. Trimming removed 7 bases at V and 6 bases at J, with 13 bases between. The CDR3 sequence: CASTLWTVNSPLHF. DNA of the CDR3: TGTGCCAGCACCCTGTGGACGGTTAATTCACCCCTCCACTTT.

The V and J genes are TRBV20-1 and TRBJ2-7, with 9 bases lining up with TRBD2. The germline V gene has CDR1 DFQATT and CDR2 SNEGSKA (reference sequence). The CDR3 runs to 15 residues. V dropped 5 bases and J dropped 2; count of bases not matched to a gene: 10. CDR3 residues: CSAPAGGRATYEQYF. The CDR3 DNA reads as TGCAGTGCTCCCGCAGGCGGGAGGGCCACCTACGAGCAGTACTTC.

The CDR3 DNA sequence: TGTGCCAGCAGCCAAGACTACTCTGCAGGTATATCATACTTC. Encoded protein: CASSQDYSAGISYF. The rearrangement uses TRBV4-2 and TRBJ2-5; D remains unclear. Trimming removed 0 bases from V and 14 bases from J, with 19 bases in between. Germline CDR1 is LGHNA and CDR2 is YNFKEQ. This CDR3 has 14 residues.

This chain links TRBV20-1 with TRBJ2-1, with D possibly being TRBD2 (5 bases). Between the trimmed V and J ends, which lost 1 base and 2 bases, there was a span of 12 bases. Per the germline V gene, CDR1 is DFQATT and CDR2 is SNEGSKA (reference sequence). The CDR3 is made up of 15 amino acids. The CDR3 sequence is CSARGGATPYNEQFF. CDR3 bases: TGCAGTGCTAGAGGGGGAGCAACACCCTACAATGAGCAGTTCTTC.

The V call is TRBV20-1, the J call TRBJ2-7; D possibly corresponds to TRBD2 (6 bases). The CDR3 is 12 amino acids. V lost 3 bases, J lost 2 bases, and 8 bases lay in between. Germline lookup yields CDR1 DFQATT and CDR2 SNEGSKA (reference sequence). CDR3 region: CSASGRTYEQYF. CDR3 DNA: TGCAGTGCTAGCGGGAGAACCTACGAGCAGTACTTC.

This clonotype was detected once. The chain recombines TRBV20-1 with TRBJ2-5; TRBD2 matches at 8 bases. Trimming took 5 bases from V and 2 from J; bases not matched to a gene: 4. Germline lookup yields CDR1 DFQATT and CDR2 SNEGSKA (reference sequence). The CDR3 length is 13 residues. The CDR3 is CSARRGVQETQYF. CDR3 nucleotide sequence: TGCAGTGCTCGGCGGGGGGTTCAAGAGACCCAGTACTTC.

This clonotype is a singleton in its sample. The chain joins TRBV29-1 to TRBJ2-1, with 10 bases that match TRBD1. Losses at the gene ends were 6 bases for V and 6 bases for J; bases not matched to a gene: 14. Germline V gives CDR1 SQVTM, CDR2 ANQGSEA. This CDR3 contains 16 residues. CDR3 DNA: TGCAGCGTGACGTCCGGGGACAGGGGAAAGGTCAATGAGCAGTTCTTC. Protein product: CSVTSGDRGKVNEQFF.